This record looks at one T cell receptor beta chain sequence and its context. The data were obtained in a study of blood T cell repertoires in COVID-19. In the study overall: The United States, Italy and Spain provided the acute and convalescent COVID-19 samples. In each case, the material was cDNA or gDNA derived from T cells, B-cell-depleted T cells, or PBMCs.

Clinical history as reported by participants underpinned cohort assignment. A COVID-19 case was met by exposed participants within 2 weeks before study entry. The table came from immunoSEQ multiplex PCR; TCRdb's copy has only in-frame clones and leaves some out. The sample has around 220,000 clones, around 91% seen once. The CDR3 sequence is 14 residues long. With 8 bases clipped from V and 2 bases from J, the junction kept 5 bases outside the gene matches. Per the germline V gene, CDR1 is SNHLY and CDR2 is FYNNEI. Sequencing was carried out using PBMCs or T cells enriched from blood (not recorded which). The rearrangement uses TRBV2 and TRBJ1-5; 8 nucleotides match TRBD1. The clonotype was recovered from a man aged 25-45 years who had been exposed to COVID-19. CDR3 nucleotide sequence: TGTGCCAGCGGAAGGACAGGGCGCAATCAGCCCCAGCATTTT. Translated: CASGRTGRNQPQHF. Full variable domain (rest looked up from reference TRBV2 and TRBJ1-5): EPEVTQTPSHQVTQMGQEVILRCVPISNHLYFYWYRQILGQKVEFLVSFYNNEISEKSEIFDDQFSVERPDGSNFTLKIRSTKLEDSAMYFCASGRTGRNQPQHFGDGTRLSIL.